This TCR beta chain emerged from a study of blood T cell repertoires in COVID-19. Overall study: Researchers got acute and convalescent COVID-19 samples from the United States, Italy and Spain. T cells, B-cell-depleted T cells, or PBMCs provided the cDNA or gDNA that served as material.

Germline V gene lookup returns CDR1 SQVTM and CDR2 ANQGSEA. The CDR3 is 11 residues long. V lost 7 bases and J lost 5, with 11 bases in between. In the authors' methods: Reference gene primer amplification gave estimated nucleated cell counts. Measured with immunoSEQ multiplex PCR; TCRdb has only the in-frame clones, and not every one. The V and J calls and clone size come from that table; D and trimming were worked out from the DNA. The data hold approximately 210,000 clones, with around 84% observed a single time. Sequencing was carried out using peripheral blood. This TCR was sampled from a man aged 25-45 years with active or convalescent COVID-19. This chain connects TRBV29-1 to TRBJ1-2, with a tentative D call TRBD1 (5 bases). CDR3 bases: TGCAGCGCCGGGGGGGGATATGGCTACACCTTC. Translated: CSAGGGYGYTF.